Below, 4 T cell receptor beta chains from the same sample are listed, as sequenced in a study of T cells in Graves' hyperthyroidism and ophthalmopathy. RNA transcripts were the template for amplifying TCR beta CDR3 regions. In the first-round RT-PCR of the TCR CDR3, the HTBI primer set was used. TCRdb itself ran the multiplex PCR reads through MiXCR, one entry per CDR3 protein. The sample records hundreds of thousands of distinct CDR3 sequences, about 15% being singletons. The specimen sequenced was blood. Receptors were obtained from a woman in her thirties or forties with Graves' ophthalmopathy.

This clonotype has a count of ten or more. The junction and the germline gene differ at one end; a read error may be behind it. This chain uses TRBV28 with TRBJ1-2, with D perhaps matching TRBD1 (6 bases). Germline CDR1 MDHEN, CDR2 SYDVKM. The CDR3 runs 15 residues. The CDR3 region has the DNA TGTGCCAGCAGTGGTTCGGGACACCTAAACTATGGCCACACCTTC. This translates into CASSGSGHLNYGHTF.

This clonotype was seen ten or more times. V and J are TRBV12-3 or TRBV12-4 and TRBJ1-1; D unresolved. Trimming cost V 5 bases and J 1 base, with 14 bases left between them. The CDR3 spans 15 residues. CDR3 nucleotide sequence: TGTGCCAGCAGTACTAACAAGGGATGGAACACTGAAGCTTTCTTT. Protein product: CASSTNKGWNTEAFF.

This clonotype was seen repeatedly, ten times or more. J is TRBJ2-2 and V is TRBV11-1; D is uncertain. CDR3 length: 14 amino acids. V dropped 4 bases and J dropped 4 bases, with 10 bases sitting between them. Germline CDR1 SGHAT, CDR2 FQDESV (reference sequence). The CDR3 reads CASSSYRVTGELFF. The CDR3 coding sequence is TGTGCCAGCAGCTCTTATAGGGTCACCGGGGAGCTGTTTTTT.

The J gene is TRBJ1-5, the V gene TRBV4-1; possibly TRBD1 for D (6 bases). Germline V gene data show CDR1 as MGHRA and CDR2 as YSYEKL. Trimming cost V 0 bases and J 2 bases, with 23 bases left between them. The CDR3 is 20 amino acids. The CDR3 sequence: CASSQDSLNREGYGNQPQHF. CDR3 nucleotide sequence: TGCGCCAGCAGCCAAGATAGCCTTAACAGGGAAGGGTACGGCAATCAGCCCCAGCATTTT.